The clone carrying this T cell receptor (beta chain) was counted a few times. MiXCR, run by TCRdb on the 5' RACE reads, gives a single entry per CDR3 protein. The data hold around 200,000 distinct CDR3 sequences, with less than 9.5% observed a single time. This record belongs to a study of identical twins. The germline CDR1 and CDR2 sequences are DFQATT and SNEGSKA (reference sequence). The CDR3 is 12 residues long. V was shortened by 6 bases and J by 5 bases, with 14 bases between the two germline ends. Material: memory (CD45RO+) T cells sorted from blood. The genes are TRBV20-1 and TRBJ2-7; D gene uncertain. The sequence came from a woman between 18 and 30 years old in good health. The CDR3, as DNA: TGCAGTGCCCCTGACCAGACCCACGAGCAGTACTTC. This translates into CSAPDQTHEQYF.